The 7 T cell receptor beta chains below come from one sample, sequenced in a study of blood T cell repertoires in COVID-19. Sequenced by immunoSEQ multiplex PCR; TCRdb stores in-frame clones only, minus some. The sample shows about 55,000 clones, 82% of them seen only once. Input material: peripheral blood. These receptors originate from a man at least 80 years old with COVID-19, enrolled during active disease.

The chain links TRBV9 to TRBJ1-3; 9 bases align to TRBD1. The CDR3 has 17 amino acids. V lost 4 bases, J lost 0 bases, and 8 bases stayed unmatched. CDR1 and CDR2 (germline): SGDLS, YYNGEE. As DNA, the CDR3 is TGTGCCAGCAGCCCACCGGGACAGGGACACTCTGGAAACACCATATATTTT. This encodes CASSPPGQGHSGNTIYF.

J is TRBJ2-7 and V is TRBV13; the D gene is possibly TRBD1 (6 bases). V was pared by 1 base and J by 2 bases, with 21 bases between. Germline CDR1 and CDR2: PRHDT and FYEKMQ (reference sequence). CDR3 length: 18 amino acids. The CDR3 region has the DNA TGTGCCAGCAGCTTAGAGGTAGGCCGTCAGGGGCAACCCTACGAGCAGTACTTC. Translated: CASSLEVGRQGQPYEQYF.

The rearrangement links TRBV7-2 to TRBJ1-1; D is perhaps TRBD1 (6 bases). The V and J ends lost 3 bases and 0 bases respectively, with 8 bases between them. Per germline, CDR1 SGHTA and CDR2 FQGNSA. The CDR3 contains 14 residues. The CDR3 region is CASSLTGVNTEAFF. CDR3 DNA sequence: TGTGCCAGCAGCTTGACAGGAGTGAACACTGAAGCTTTCTTT.

The chain joins TRBV30 to TRBJ1-3; D possibly corresponds to TRBD1 (6 bases). Germline V gives CDR1 GTSNPN, CDR2 SVGIG (reference sequence). The CDR3 is made up of 18 amino acids. V was trimmed by 0 bases and J by 0 bases, leaving 18 bases between them. CDR3 DNA: TGTGCCTGGAGTGTTGGGTGGGGGCAGGGCGCCTCTGGAAACACCATATATTTT. Its translation is CAWSVGWGQGASGNTIYF.

The chain carries TRBV11-3 and TRBJ2-7; no definite D call. Germline values: CDR1 SGHNT, CDR2 YENEEA. CDR3 size: 10 residues. Written as DNA, the CDR3 is TGTCTGATCCCCACCAGCGAGCAGTACGTC. This gives the protein CLIPTSEQYV.

Notes on this clone: The sample contains more than one DNA sequence encoding this CDR3. The chain employs TRBV10-1 and TRBJ1-1, with D tentatively TRBD1 (5 bases). The germline V and J ends were trimmed by 6 bases and 0 bases, with 11 bases remaining between them. Germline V gene sequence: CDR1 WNHNN, CDR2 SYGVQD (reference sequence). This CDR3 is 14 amino acids long. The CDR3 DNA follows: TGCGCCAGCAGCGAGGACACTCTGAACACTGAAGCTTTCTTT. It is translated as CASSEDTLNTEAFF.

The V call is TRBV9, the J call TRBJ2-4; D is unclear. The CDR3 is made up of 13 amino acids. V was clipped by 0 bases and J by 11 bases, with 12 bases between them. Germline V CDR1 and CDR2: SGDLS, YYNGEE. The CDR3 spells CASSVGGAWVQYF. CDR3 bases: TGTGCCAGCAGCGTAGGAGGAGCTTGGGTTCAGTACTTC. Full variable domain (rest looked up from reference TRBV9 and TRBJ2-4): DSGVTQTPKHLITATGQRVTLRCSPRSGDLSVYWYQQSLDQGLQFLIQYYNGEERAKGNILERFSAQQFPDLHSELNLSSLELGDSALYFCASSVGGAWVQYFGAGTRLSVL.